What follows is one T cell receptor (beta chain) and its context. These data come from a study of blood T cell repertoires in COVID-19. Germline lookup yields CDR1 KGHSH and CDR2 LQKENI. The CDR3 is 16 amino acids. The ends were cut back, 4 bases at V and 5 bases at J, with 18 bases in the middle. The data were produced by immunoSEQ multiplex PCR, yet TCRdb's version contains in-frame clones alone and is incomplete. Altogether almost 100,000 clones are present, around nine tenths being singletons, with the ten largest covering about 9.4%. This sequence joins TRBV18 and TRBJ2-1; possibly TRBD1 for D (6 bases). Sequencing used peripheral blood. The source is a man aged 50 to 59 with acute or convalescent COVID-19. The CDR3 bases are TGTGCCAGCTCACTGGGCAGTGCTGGACAGCACAATGAGCAGTTCTTC. This encodes CASSLGSAGQHNEQFF.